These 3 T cell receptor beta chains came from one sample sequenced in a study of post-analysis software for immune sequencing data. Findings and limits, study-wide: Patients showed TRBV5-6, TRBV5-1 and TRBV20-1 among five TRBV segments more frequent than in controls.

Prepared libraries of TCR beta cDNA carried unique molecular identifiers. MiXCR, run by TCRdb on the PCR reads, gives a single entry per CDR3 protein. The sample shows about 570,000 distinct CDR3 sequences, approximately 34% of them seen only once. These receptors are not linked to any known antigen. Sequencing was performed on blood. These receptors all stem from a girl aged 2 to 17 with multiple sclerosis.

This clonotype has only a few counts. The V gene is TRBV29-1, the J gene TRBJ1-2; the match to TRBD1 covers 7 bases. The CDR3 totals 15 residues. CDR1 is SQVTM, CDR2 ANQGSEA, per germline. Trimming took 4 bases from V and 5 from J; bases not matched to a gene: 13. The CDR3 sequence is CSVGGGADAAYGYTF. CDR3 DNA: TGCAGCGTTGGAGGGGGCGCCGATGCAGCATATGGCTACACCTTC.

The chain carries TRBV29-1 and TRBJ2-2; 9 bases agree with TRBD2. Trimming took 7 bases from V and 0 from J; bases not matched to a gene: 6. Looked up from germline, CDR1 is SQVTM and CDR2 is ANQGSEA. There are 15 residues in the CDR3. The CDR3 loop is CSAKTSGSNTGELFF. CDR3 DNA sequence: TGCAGCGCGAAGACTAGCGGCTCGAACACCGGGGAGCTGTTTTTT.

The J gene is TRBJ2-3, the V gene TRBV27; TRBD1 agrees at 7 bases. The CDR3 totals 15 residues. J gave up 0 bases and V 10 bases, and 10 bases lay outside the gene matches. Germline V gene lookup returns CDR1 MNHEY and CDR2 SMNVEV (reference sequence). The CDR3 sequence: CATWERDSSTDTQYF. CDR3 DNA sequence: TGTGCCACCTGGGAACGGGACAGTAGCACAGATACGCAGTATTTT.